The 18 T cell receptor beta chains listed next were all sequenced from one sample in a study of blood T cell repertoires in COVID-19. Clones were read by immunoSEQ multiplex PCR, and TCRdb kept only the in-frame ones, dropping some. The sample lists a few hundred thousand clones, approximately 90% seen once, with approximately 8.3% in the top ten. Input material: PBMCs or T cells enriched from blood (not recorded which). The receptors derive from a woman aged 60-75 years who had recovered from COVID-19.

The V gene is TRBV30, the J gene TRBJ2-1; 8 nucleotides agree with TRBD2. V shed 2 bases and J 4 bases; nucleotides not matched to a gene: 7. The CDR3 consists of 15 residues. The germline gives CDR1 GTSNPN, CDR2 SVGIG (reference sequence). For the CDR3, the DNA is TGTGCCTGGAGTCCACCGGGACTAGGATACAATGAGCAGTTCTTC. It specifies CAWSPPGLGYNEQFF.

The chain recombines TRBV24-1 with TRBJ2-1, with 11 bases aligning to TRBD1. The V gene end was trimmed by 6 bases and the J gene end by 7 bases; junction bases not matched to a gene: 7. The length of the CDR3 is 15 residues. Germline CDR1 KGHDR, CDR2 SFDVKD. DNA for the CDR3: TGTGCCACCAGTCAGGGACAGGGGGTTGGGAATGAGCAGTTCTTC. Translation: CATSQGQGVGNEQFF.

This clone is a singleton in its sample. The V call is TRBV27, the J call TRBJ1-1, with 7 positions matching TRBD1. This CDR3 contains 13 residues. CDR1 and CDR2 from the germline V gene are MNHEY and SMNVEV (reference sequence). With 5 bases clipped from V and 6 bases from J, the junction kept 6 bases outside the gene matches. CDR3 region: CASSHTGEAEAFF. The CDR3 region has the DNA TGTGCCAGCAGTCACACAGGGGAGGCTGAAGCTTTCTTT.

The chain links TRBV6-5 to TRBJ1-2, with 8 bases aligning to TRBD1. CDR3 length equals 14 residues. Germline lookup yields CDR1 MNHEY and CDR2 SVGAGI. Trimming cost V 5 bases and J 8 bases; bases outside gene matches: 10. The CDR3 loop reads CASSKQGGFVGYTF. The CDR3 region has the DNA TGTGCCAGCAGTAAACAGGGGGGGTTTGTAGGCTACACCTTC.

This chain's CDR3 is CASSNGQGGEQYV. The CDR3 bases are TGTGCCAGCAGCAACGGACAGGGAGGGGAGCAGTACGTC. This sequence joins TRBV5-5 and TRBJ2-7, with D possibly TRBD1 on 8 matching bases. V lost 4 bases, J lost 7 bases, and 15 bases lay in between. The V gene's germline CDR1 is SGHKS and CDR2 YYEKEE (reference sequence). This CDR3 is built from 13 residues.

The gene calls are TRBV2 and TRBJ2-5; TRBD2 aligns across 8 bases. J gave up 5 bases and V 3 bases, and 5 bases lay outside the gene matches. Germline lookup yields CDR1 SNHLY and CDR2 FYNNEI. The CDR3 runs to 14 residues. CDR3 residues: CASSDLRGGETQYF. CDR3 bases: TGTGCCAGCAGTGATCTTCGGGGGGGGGAGACCCAGTACTTC.

In nucleotides, the CDR3 is TGTGCCAGCCGGCAGTCAGGTTACAATGAGCAGTTCTTC. It translates to CASRQSGYNEQFF. The chain has TRBV2 and TRBJ2-1; D remains ambiguous. This CDR3 spans 13 amino acids. Trimming took off 8 bases at V and 4 bases at J, with 12 bases between the two ends. The germline gives CDR1 SNHLY, CDR2 FYNNEI.

This chain joins TRBV2 and TRBJ1-2, with D possibly TRBD1 on 5 matching bases. Germline V gene sequence: CDR1 SNHLY, CDR2 FYNNEI. The CDR3 runs to 13 residues. Trimming removed 4 bases at V and 6 bases at J, with 12 bases between. The CDR3 bases are TGTGCCAGCAGTGTGGACACGATTAATGGCTACACCTTC. It codes for CASSVDTINGYTF.

The rearrangement links TRBV11-2 to TRBJ1-1; possible D gene TRBD1, 6 bases. This CDR3 region has 17 residues. V was cut by 1 base and J by 3 bases, with 18 bases left in between. Germline V gives CDR1 SGHAT, CDR2 FQNNGV. The DNA for the CDR3 is TGTGCCAGCAGCTTAGGCTACGACCTCAAGGGGGACACTGAAGCTTTCTTT. Its translation: CASSLGYDLKGDTEAFF.

This clone has just one count. CDR3 residues: CASRRLAGANTGELFF. CDR3 bases: TGTGCCAGCAGGCGACTAGCCGGTGCGAACACCGGGGAGCTGTTTTTT. The V and J genes are TRBV27 and TRBJ2-2; TRBD2 agrees at 7 bases. V lost 6 bases, J lost 0 bases, and 7 bases stayed unmatched. Germline-derived CDR1 and CDR2 are MNHEY and SMNVEV (reference sequence). The CDR3 has 16 residues.

The chain couples TRBV5-1 to TRBJ2-2; tentatively, D is TRBD2 (7 bases). Between the trimmed V and J ends, which lost 1 base and 1 base, there was a span of 26 bases. Per germline, CDR1 SGHRS and CDR2 YFSETQ. CDR3 length equals 21 residues. This CDR3 is CASSLIRIRGGGRLNTGELFF. The DNA for the CDR3 is TGCGCCAGCAGCTTGATCAGGATCAGAGGCGGGGGCCGCCTGAACACCGGGGAGCTGTTTTTT.

The V and J genes are TRBV11-2 and TRBJ2-1, with D possibly matching TRBD2 (5 bases). The CDR3 is made up of 13 amino acids. Trimming cost V 5 bases and J 6 bases, with 11 bases left between them. Germline V gene sequence: CDR1 SGHAT, CDR2 FQNNGV. CDR3 in DNA: TGTGCCAGCAGCGATCTGAGCGGCAATGAGCAGTTCTTC. Its translation: CASSDLSGNEQFF.

This chain connects TRBV4-1 to TRBJ2-3; 8 bases line up with TRBD2. Germline trimming cut 4 bases from V and 6 bases from J; bases unmatched to any gene: 9. The CDR3 length is 15 residues. The germline V gene has CDR1 MGHRA and CDR2 YSYEKL. The CDR3 sequence is CASSLQRGMGDTQYF. The CDR3 bases are TGCGCCAGCAGCCTGCAGCGGGGGATGGGGGATACGCAGTATTTT.

This sequence joins TRBV2 and TRBJ2-3, with D perhaps matching TRBD1 (5 bases). The V and J ends lost 3 bases and 2 bases respectively, with 15 bases between them. The CDR3 runs 16 residues. Germline V gene data show CDR1 as SNHLY and CDR2 as FYNNEI. The CDR3 nucleotides read TGTGCCAGCAGTGAGGGTCGACAGTCTATCACAGATACGCAGTATTTT. This sequence encodes CASSEGRQSITDTQYF.

V is TRBV5-4 and J is TRBJ2-4; TRBD1 might be the D (5 bases). Per the germline V gene, CDR1 is SGHNT and CDR2 is YYREEE (reference sequence). The CDR3 covers 14 residues. Trimming took 2 bases from V and 1 from J, leaving 7 bases between them. The CDR3 nucleotides read TGTGCCAGCAGCTTTACAGGTGCCAAAAACATTCAGTACTTC. Amino acids: CASSFTGAKNIQYF.

The chain links TRBV6-5 to TRBJ2-5, with 12 bases matching TRBD2. The junction had 7 bases not matched to a gene; V was cut back by 6 bases and J by 5 bases. In germline, CDR1 is MNHEY, CDR2 SVGAGI. The CDR3 is made up of 15 amino acids. In DNA form, the CDR3 reads TGTGCCAGCAGGCGGACTAGCGGGGAGTGGGAGACCCAGTACTTC. Its translation is CASRRTSGEWETQYF.

This clone was recorded only once. The chain employs TRBV7-9 and TRBJ2-1; TRBD1 agrees at 7 bases. The CDR3 covers 15 residues. CDR1 SEHNR and CDR2 FQNEAQ come from the germline V gene (reference sequence). After removal of 7 bases from V and 3 bases from J, the junction contained 9 bases not matched to a gene. Written as DNA, the CDR3 is TGTGCCAGCAACTCTCCGGGACAGATCTACAATGAGCAGTTCTTC. This gives the protein CASNSPGQIYNEQFF.

This rearrangement joins TRBV10-3 to TRBJ1-2; 12 positions agree with TRBD1. Germline CDR1 is ENHRY and CDR2 is SYGVKD. V lost 0 bases, J lost 3 bases, and 8 bases stayed unmatched. The CDR3 is 18 amino acids. CDR3 sequence (DNA): TGTGCCATCAGTGAGTCCCTAGGGACAGGGGGCTTGGACTATGGCTACACCTTC. Its protein is CAISESLGTGGLDYGYTF.